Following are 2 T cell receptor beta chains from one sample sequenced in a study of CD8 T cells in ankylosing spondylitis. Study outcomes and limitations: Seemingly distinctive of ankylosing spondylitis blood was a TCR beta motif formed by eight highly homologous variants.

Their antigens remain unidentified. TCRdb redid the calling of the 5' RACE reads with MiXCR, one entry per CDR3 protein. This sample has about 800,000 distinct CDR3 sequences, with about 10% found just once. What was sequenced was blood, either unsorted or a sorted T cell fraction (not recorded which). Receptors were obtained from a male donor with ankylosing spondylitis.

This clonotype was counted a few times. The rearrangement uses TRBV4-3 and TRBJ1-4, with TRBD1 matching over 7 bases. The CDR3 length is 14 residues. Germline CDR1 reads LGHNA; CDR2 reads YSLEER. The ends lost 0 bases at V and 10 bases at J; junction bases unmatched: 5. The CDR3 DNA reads TGCGCCAGCAGCCAAGACCCAGGGGGTGGAAAACTGTTTTTT. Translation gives CASSQDPGGGKLFF.

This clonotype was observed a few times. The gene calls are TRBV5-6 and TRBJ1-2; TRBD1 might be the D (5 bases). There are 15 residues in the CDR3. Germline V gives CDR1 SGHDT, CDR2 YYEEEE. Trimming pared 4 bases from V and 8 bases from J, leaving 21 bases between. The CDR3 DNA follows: TGTGCCAGCAGCATACCGGGGCTCATAACTCAGGGCTACACCTTC. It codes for CASSIPGLITQGYTF.